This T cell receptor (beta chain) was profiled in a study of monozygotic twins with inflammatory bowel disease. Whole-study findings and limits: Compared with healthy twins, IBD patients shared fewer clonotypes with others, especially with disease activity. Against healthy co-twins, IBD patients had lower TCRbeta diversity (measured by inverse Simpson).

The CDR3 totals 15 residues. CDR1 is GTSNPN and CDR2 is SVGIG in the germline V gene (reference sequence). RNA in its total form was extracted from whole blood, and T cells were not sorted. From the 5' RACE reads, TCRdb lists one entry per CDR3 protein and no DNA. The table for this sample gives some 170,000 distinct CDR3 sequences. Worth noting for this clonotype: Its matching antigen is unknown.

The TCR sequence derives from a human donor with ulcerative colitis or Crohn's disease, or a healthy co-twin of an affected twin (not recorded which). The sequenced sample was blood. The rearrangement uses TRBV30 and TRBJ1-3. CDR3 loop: CAWSVQDVSGNTLYF.